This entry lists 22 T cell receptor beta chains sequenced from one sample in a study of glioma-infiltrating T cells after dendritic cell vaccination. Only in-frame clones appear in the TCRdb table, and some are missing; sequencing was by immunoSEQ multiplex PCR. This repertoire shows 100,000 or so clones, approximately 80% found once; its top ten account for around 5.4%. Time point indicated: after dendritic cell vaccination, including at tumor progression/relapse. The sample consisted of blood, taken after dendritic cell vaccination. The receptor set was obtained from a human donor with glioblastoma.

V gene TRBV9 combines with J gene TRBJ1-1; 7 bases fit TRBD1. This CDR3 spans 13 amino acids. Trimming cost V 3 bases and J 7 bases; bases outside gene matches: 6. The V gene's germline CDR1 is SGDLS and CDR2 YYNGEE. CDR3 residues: CASSAWTGGEAFF. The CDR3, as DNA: TGTGCCAGCAGCGCCTGGACAGGCGGTGAAGCTTTCTTT.

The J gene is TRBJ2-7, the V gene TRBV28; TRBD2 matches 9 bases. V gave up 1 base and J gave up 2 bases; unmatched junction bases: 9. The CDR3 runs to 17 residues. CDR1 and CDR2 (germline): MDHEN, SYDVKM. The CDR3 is CASSLFLAGDVTYEQYF. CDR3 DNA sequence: TGTGCCAGCAGTTTATTCTTAGCGGGAGACGTTACCTACGAGCAGTACTTC.

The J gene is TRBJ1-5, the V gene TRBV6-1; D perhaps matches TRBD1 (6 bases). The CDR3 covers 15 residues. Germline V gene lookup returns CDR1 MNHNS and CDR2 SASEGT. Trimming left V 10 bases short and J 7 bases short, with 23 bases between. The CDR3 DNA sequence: TGTGCCACCAGCGTGGCGGCAGGGGAGGGCCAGCCCCAGCATTTT. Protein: CATSVAAGEGQPQHF.

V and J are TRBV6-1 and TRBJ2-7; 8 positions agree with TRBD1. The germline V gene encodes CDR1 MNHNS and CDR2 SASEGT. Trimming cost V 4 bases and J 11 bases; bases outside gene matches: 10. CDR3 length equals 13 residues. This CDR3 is CASSATGGLAKYF. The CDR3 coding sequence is TGTGCCAGCAGTGCCACAGGGGGACTCGCTAAGTACTTC.

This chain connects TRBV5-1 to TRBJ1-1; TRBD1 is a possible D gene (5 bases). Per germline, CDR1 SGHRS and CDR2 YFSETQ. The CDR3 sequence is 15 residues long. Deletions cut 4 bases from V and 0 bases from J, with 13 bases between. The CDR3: CASSKGPLMNTEAFF. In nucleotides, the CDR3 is TGCGCCAGCAGCAAGGGGCCGCTAATGAACACTGAAGCTTTCTTT.

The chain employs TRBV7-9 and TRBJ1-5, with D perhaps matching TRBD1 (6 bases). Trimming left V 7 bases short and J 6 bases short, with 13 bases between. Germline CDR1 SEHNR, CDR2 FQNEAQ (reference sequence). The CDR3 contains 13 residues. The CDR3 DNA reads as TGTGCCAGCACTGCGGGGGCGGGTCAGCCCCAGCATTTT. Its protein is CASTAGAGQPQHF.

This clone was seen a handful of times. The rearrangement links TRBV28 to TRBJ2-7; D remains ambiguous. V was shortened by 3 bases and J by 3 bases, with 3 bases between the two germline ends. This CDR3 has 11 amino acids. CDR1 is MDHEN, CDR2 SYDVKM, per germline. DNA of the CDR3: TGTGCCAGCAGTTTCAACTACGAGCAGTACTTC. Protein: CASSFNYEQYF. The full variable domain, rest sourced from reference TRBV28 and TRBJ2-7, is DVKVTQSSRYLVKRTGEKVFLECVQDMDHENMFWYRQDPGLGLRLIYFSYDVKMKEKGDIPEGYSVSREKKERFSLILESASTNQTSMYLCASSFNYEQYFGPGTRLTVT.

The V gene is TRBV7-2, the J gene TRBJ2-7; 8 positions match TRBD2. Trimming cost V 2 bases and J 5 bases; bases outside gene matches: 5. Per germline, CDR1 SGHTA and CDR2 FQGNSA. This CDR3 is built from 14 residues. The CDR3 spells CASSLIRGGHEQYF. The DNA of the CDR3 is TGTGCCAGCAGCTTAATTCGGGGGGGGCACGAGCAGTACTTC.

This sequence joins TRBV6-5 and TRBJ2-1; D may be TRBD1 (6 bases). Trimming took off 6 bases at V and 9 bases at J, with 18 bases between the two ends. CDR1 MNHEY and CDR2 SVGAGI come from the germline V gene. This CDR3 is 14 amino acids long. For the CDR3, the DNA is TGTGCCAGCAGGGGACAACAGGGACACAGTGAGCAGTTCTTC. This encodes CASRGQQGHSEQFF.

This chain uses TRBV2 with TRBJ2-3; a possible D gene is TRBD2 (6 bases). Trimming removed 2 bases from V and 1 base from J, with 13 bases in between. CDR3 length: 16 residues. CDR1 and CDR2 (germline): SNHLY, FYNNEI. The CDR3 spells CASSESRGLRTDTQYF. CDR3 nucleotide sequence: TGTGCCAGCAGTGAATCTCGGGGACTGCGCACAGATACGCAGTATTTT.

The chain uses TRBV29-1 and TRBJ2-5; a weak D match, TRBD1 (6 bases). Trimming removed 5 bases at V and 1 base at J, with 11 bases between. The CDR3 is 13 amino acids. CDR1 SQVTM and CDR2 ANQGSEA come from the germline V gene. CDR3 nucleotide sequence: TGCAGCGTTCGTGGACAGATCCAAGAGACCCAGTACTTC. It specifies CSVRGQIQETQYF.

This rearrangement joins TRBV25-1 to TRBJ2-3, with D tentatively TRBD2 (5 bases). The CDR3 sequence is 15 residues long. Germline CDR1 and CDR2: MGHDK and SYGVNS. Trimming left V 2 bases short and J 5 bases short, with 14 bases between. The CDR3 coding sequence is TGTGCCAGCAGTGAAACCGGGATTAGGGTAGATACGCAGTATTTT. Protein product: CASSETGIRVDTQYF.

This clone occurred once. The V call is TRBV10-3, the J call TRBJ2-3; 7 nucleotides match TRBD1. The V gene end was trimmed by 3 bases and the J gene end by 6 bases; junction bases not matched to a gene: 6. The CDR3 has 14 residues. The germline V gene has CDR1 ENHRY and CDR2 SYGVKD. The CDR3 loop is CAISEGTVLDTQYF. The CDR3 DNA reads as TGTGCCATCAGTGAAGGGACAGTTCTTGATACGCAGTATTTT.

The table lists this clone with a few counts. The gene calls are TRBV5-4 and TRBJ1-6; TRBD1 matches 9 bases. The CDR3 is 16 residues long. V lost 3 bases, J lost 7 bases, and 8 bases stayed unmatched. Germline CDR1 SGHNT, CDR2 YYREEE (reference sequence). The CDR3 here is CASSSGTGTYNSPLHF. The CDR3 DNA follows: TGTGCCAGCAGCTCCGGGACAGGGACTTACAATTCACCCCTCCACTTT.

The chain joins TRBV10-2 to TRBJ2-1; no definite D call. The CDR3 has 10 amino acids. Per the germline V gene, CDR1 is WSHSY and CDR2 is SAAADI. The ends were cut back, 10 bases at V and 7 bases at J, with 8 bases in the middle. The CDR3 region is CATRYNEQFF. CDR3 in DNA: TGCGCCACCCGTTATAATGAGCAGTTCTTC.

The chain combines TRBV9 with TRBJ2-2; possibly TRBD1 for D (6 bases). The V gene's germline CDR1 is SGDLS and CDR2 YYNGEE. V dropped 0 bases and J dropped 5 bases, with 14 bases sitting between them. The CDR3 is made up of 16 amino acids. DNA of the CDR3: TGTGCCAGCAGCGTAGCTGCAACAGGGTGGACCGGGGAGCTGTTTTTT. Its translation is CASSVAATGWTGELFF.

The CDR3 DNA is TGTGCCAGCCACAGGGGGATAGACCAGCCCCAGCATTTT. This translates into CASHRGIDQPQHF. The V and J genes are TRBV6-1 and TRBJ1-5, with 8 bases that match TRBD1. This CDR3 has 13 residues. The trim removed 8 bases at V and 7 bases at J, leaving 7 bases unmatched. The V gene's germline CDR1 is MNHNS and CDR2 SASEGT.

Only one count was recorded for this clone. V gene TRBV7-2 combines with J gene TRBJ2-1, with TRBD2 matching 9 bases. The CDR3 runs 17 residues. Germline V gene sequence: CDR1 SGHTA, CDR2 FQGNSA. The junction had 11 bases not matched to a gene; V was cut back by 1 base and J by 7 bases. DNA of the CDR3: TGTGCCAGCAGCTTAGAGTATTCGGCGGGGGGGCGTAATGAGCAGTTCTTC. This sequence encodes CASSLEYSAGGRNEQFF.

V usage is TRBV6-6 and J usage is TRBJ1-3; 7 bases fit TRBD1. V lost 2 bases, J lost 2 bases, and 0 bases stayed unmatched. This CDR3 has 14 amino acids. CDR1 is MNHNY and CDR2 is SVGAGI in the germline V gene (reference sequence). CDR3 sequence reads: CASSYGTAGNTIYF. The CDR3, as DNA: TGTGCCAGCAGTTACGGGACAGCTGGAAACACCATATATTTT.

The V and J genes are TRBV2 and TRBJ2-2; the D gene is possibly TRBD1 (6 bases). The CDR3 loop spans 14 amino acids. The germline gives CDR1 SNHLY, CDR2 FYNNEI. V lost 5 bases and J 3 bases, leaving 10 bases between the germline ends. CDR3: CASSQGLDTGELFF. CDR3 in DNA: TGTGCCAGCAGTCAGGGGTTGGACACCGGGGAGCTGTTTTTT.

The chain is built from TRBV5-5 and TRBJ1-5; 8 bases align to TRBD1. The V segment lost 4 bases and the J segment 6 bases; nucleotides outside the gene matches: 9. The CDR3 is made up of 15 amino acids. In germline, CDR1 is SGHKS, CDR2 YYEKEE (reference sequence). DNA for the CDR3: TGTGCCAGCAGCCCGCAGGGGGCGCGTGTTCAGCCCCAGCATTTT. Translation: CASSPQGARVQPQHF. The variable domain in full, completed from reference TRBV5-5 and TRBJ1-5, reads DAGVTQSPTHLIKTRGQQVTLRCSPISGHKSVSWYQQVLGQGPQFIFQYYEKEERGRGNFPDRFSARQFPNYSSELNVNALLLGDSALYLCASSPQGARVQPQHFGDGTRLSIL.

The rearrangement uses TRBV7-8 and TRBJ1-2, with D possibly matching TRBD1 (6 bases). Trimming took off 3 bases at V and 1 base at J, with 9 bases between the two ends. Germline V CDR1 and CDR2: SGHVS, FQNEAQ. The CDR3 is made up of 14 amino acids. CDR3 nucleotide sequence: TGTGCCAGCAGCTTTCTACAGGGTAACTATGGCTACACCTTC. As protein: CASSFLQGNYGYTF.